The source of this T cell receptor beta chain is a study of naive and memory T cell subsets. Amplification of ligated cDNA took four PCR rounds with SP2 and nested alpha and beta constant primers. Each CDR3 protein gets one entry after TCRdb re-called the 5' RACE reads with MiXCR. The sample records some 60,000 distinct CDR3 sequences, around 8% being singletons. This clonotype was detected many times. An oligonucleotide containing a UMI was ligated to the 3' end of TCR cDNA. RNA was extracted from 2 to 3 ml of whole blood of healthy adults. The CDR3 is 11 amino acids. The germline V and J ends were trimmed by 2 bases and 10 bases, with 6 bases remaining between them.

The chain links TRBV12-3 or TRBV12-4 to TRBJ2-1, with a possible D match to TRBD1 (5 bases). This sequence was found in a female donor in good health. This CDR3 is CASSLRGEQFF. Written as DNA, the CDR3 is TGTGCCAGCAGTTTAAGGGGCGAGCAGTTCTTC.